What follows are 11 T cell receptor beta chains derived from one specimen sequenced in a study of T cells in Graves' hyperthyroidism and ophthalmopathy. TCR beta CDR3 sequences were amplified from RNA transcripts. First-round RT-PCR targeting the TCR CDR3 was performed with the HTBI primer set. TCRdb independently ran MiXCR on the multiplex PCR reads; one entry per CDR3 protein. The repertoire holds 300,000 to 500,000 distinct CDR3 sequences, with 11% to 15% as singletons. The sequencing input was blood. The source is a man aged 50 to 60 with Graves' ophthalmopathy.

The chain recombines TRBV20-1 with TRBJ2-5, with 8 bases aligning to TRBD2. Trimming took 6 bases from V and 7 from J; bases not matched to a gene: 4. Germline CDR1 reads DFQATT; CDR2 reads SNEGSKA (reference sequence). The CDR3 spans 11 residues. The CDR3 region has the DNA TGCAGTGCAACTAGCGGAGTGACCCAGTACTTC. Translated: CSATSGVTQYF.

This clonotype was observed at least ten times. The chain uses TRBV12-3 or TRBV12-4 and TRBJ2-5; D may be TRBD1 (5 bases). The V and J ends lost 4 bases and 2 bases respectively, with 20 bases between them. The CDR3 is 17 amino acids. The CDR3, as DNA: TGTGCCAGCAGTTCCTCCCCCCAAGACAGTCGGCAAGAGACCCAGTACTTC. Translated, it gives CASSSSPQDSRQETQYF.

In its sample, this clonotype was seen many times. The V gene is TRBV20-1, the J gene TRBJ2-4; TRBD2 agrees at 10 bases. V gave up 6 bases and J gave up 5 bases; unmatched junction bases: 7. The germline gives CDR1 DFQATT, CDR2 SNEGSKA (reference sequence). The length of the CDR3 is 14 residues. CDR3: CSAKGLADQNIQYF. CDR3 nucleotides: TGCAGTGCCAAAGGACTAGCGGATCAAAACATTCAGTACTTC.

This clonotype was seen at least ten times. The J gene is TRBJ2-1, the V gene TRBV5-5; 8 nucleotides match TRBD2. The CDR3 contains 16 residues. Germline V gene lookup returns CDR1 SGHKS and CDR2 YYEKEE (reference sequence). With 0 bases clipped from V and 6 bases from J, the junction kept 8 bases outside the gene matches. CDR3 protein: CASSLAAGGNGNEQFF. The DNA of the CDR3 is TGTGCCAGCAGCTTGGCTGCGGGAGGTAATGGCAATGAGCAGTTCTTC.

The J gene is TRBJ2-3, the V gene TRBV5-1; D perhaps matches TRBD2 (6 bases). The CDR3 spans 15 residues. Per germline, CDR1 SGHRS and CDR2 YFSETQ. V lost 4 bases and J 6 bases, leaving 18 bases between the germline ends. CDR3 region: CASSPVGDSTDTQYF. CDR3 DNA sequence: TGCGCCAGCAGCCCTGTGGGGGACTCGACGGATACGCAGTATTTT.

This clonotype was recorded a few times. An end of the junction does not agree with germline; a read error may underlie this. The chain has TRBV4-1 and TRBJ2-2; no reliable D call. The CDR3 is 17 amino acids. Germline CDR1 and CDR2: MGHRA and YSYEKL. The CDR3 here is CACSQDLAVRNTGELFF. In nucleotides, the CDR3 is TGCGCCTGCAGCCAAGATCTTGCGGTTAGGAACACCGGGGAGCTGTTTTTT.

This clonotype was detected many times. The CDR3 here is CAIREPGEANTEAFF. CDR3 sequence (DNA): TGTGCCATCAGGGAACCCGGGGAGGCGAACACTGAAGCTTTCTTT. The chain couples TRBV10-3 to TRBJ1-1; D is uncertain. The CDR3 runs to 15 residues. From germline, CDR1 is ENHRY and CDR2 SYGVKD. The V end lost 6 bases, the J end lost 1 base, and 15 bases lay between the germline ends.

As to this clonotype: Being one base from a much bigger clone, this may be a read error. The V gene is TRBV3-1, the J gene TRBJ2-2; 8 bases are a match to TRBD2. The germline gives CDR1 LGHDT, CDR2 YNNKEL (reference sequence). This CDR3 has 14 residues. CDR3 loop: CTSRSSGFTGELFF. CDR3 nucleotides: TGTACCAGCAGGTCTAGCGGGTTCACCGGGGAGCTGTTTTTT.

Worth noting for this clonotype: A read error may be the cause here, since a much bigger clone is one base away. The chain combines TRBV28 with TRBJ1-6, with TRBD1 matching 8 bases. J was trimmed by 8 bases and V by 6 bases; bases with no gene match: 3. Germline CDR1 and CDR2: MDHEN and SYDVKM. The CDR3 extends over 13 amino acids. Here the CDR3 reads CASRTGVYSPLHF. The CDR3 coding sequence is TGTGCCAGCAGGACAGGGGTGTATTCACCCCTCCACTTT.

Only a few counts were recorded for this clonotype. V usage is TRBV5-4 and J usage is TRBJ2-5; possible D gene TRBD2, 5 bases. The CDR3 loop spans 16 amino acids. Per the germline V gene, CDR1 is SGHNT and CDR2 is YYREEE (reference sequence). Between the trimmed V and J ends, which lost 0 bases and 5 bases, there was a span of 17 bases. This CDR3 is CASSLELGGGPETQYF. As DNA, the CDR3 is TGTGCCAGCAGCTTGGAATTAGGCGGAGGCCCCGAGACCCAGTACTTC.

This clonotype has ten or more counts. V gene TRBV3-1 combines with J gene TRBJ2-1; no firm D call. The V end was cut by 0 bases, the J end by 7 bases, with 10 bases between. Per the germline V gene, CDR1 is LGHDT and CDR2 is YNNKEL (reference sequence). CDR3 length: 14 residues. Written as DNA, the CDR3 is TGTGCCAGCAGCCAAGAAACGATGGTGAATGAGCAGTTCTTC. Encoded protein: CASSQETMVNEQFF.